Listed here are 2 T cell receptor beta chains from one sample, sequenced in a study of regulatory T cells in long-lasting Graves disease. Sample time point: persistent/refractory GD, antithyroid drugs over 5 years with positive TRAb. PBMCs provided the RNA from which the TCR library was made. For TCR beta, libraries came from iRepertoire HTBI primers and Arm-PCR of CDR3 regions. Via MiXCR, TCRdb re-called the multiplex PCR reads, giving one row per CDR3 protein. The table shows 600,000 to 850,000 distinct CDR3 sequences, with 25% to 30% occurring only once. Material: peripheral blood mononuclear cells (PBMCs), obtained when the disease was refractory, from a patient treated with antithyroid drugs. These receptors were collected from a female donor with Graves disease.

The V call is TRBV3-1, the J call TRBJ1-3; maybe TRBD1 (6 bases). V was pared by 4 bases and J by 4 bases, with 14 bases between. The germline gives CDR1 LGHDT, CDR2 YNNKEL (reference sequence). The CDR3 has 15 residues. CDR3 nucleotide sequence: TGTGCCAGCAGCCGACAGACAGGTTACGGAAACACCATATATTTT. Translation: CASSRQTGYGNTIYF.

This clonotype was detected a few times. The J gene is TRBJ1-5, the V gene TRBV11-2; 8 positions match TRBD1. CDR1 is SGHAT, CDR2 FQNNGV, per germline. V shed 0 bases, J shed 6 bases, and the junction held 7 bases outside the gene matches. There are 16 residues in the CDR3. The CDR3 protein is CASSLDRAGGGQPQHF. The CDR3 DNA sequence: TGTGCCAGCAGCTTAGATCGGGCAGGGGGCGGTCAGCCCCAGCATTTT.